This passage covers 22 T cell receptor beta chains from one sample sequenced in a study of blood T cell repertoires in COVID-19. Using immunoSEQ multiplex PCR, the repertoire was profiled, and TCRdb retains in-frame clones only, with some absent. The table includes 200,000 to 250,000 clones, about four fifths detected once. What was sequenced was peripheral blood. The receptors shown here come from a woman at least 80 years old with COVID-19, enrolled during active disease.

The chain links TRBV7-3 to TRBJ2-1; D unresolved. CDR1 is SGHTA, CDR2 FQGTGA, per germline. V shed 1 base and J shed 7 bases, with 14 bases lying between them. The CDR3 sequence is 15 residues long. The CDR3 sequence is CASSLNGLEANEQFF. DNA of the CDR3: TGTGCCAGCAGCTTAAACGGCCTAGAGGCTAATGAGCAGTTCTTC. Based on the CDR3 plus reference TRBV7-3 and TRBJ2-1, the full variable domain is GAGVSQTPSNKVTEKGKYVELRCDPISGHTALYWYRQSLGQGPEFLIYFQGTGAADDSGLPNDRFFAVRPEGSVSTLKIQRTERGDSAVYLCASSLNGLEANEQFFGPGTRLTVL.

The rearrangement uses TRBV10-3 and TRBJ2-7; 12 bases match TRBD2. Germline V gene lookup returns CDR1 ENHRY and CDR2 SYGVKD. This CDR3 is 16 amino acids long. With 4 bases clipped from V and 3 bases from J, the junction kept 7 bases outside the gene matches. The CDR3 DNA reads as TGTGCCATCAGTGTCGGACTAGCGGGGCAGGGCTACGAGCAGTACTTC. Its translation is CAISVGLAGQGYEQYF.

The chain couples TRBV5-1 to TRBJ1-3, with TRBD1 as a possible D gene (5 bases). V dropped 3 bases and J dropped 0 bases, with 7 bases sitting between them. The germline CDR1 and CDR2 sequences are SGHRS and YFSETQ. The CDR3 sequence is 14 residues long. The CDR3 is CASSWGDSGNTIYF. CDR3 nucleotides: TGCGCCAGCAGCTGGGGGGACTCTGGAAACACCATATATTTT.

The chain uses TRBV5-4 and TRBJ2-1, with a tentative D call TRBD1 (5 bases). CDR1 SGHNT and CDR2 YYREEE come from the germline V gene (reference sequence). V was shortened by 3 bases and J by 10 bases, with 14 bases between the two germline ends. The CDR3 extends over 13 amino acids. In DNA, the CDR3 is TGTGCCAGCAGCTCCCCAGGGTTGAGCGAGCAGTTCTTC. This translates into CASSSPGLSEQFF.

V is TRBV18 and J is TRBJ1-4; 9 bases are shared with TRBD1. Unmatched junction bases numbered 10, after V lost 3 bases and J lost 8 bases. The CDR3 contains 16 residues. Germline CDR1 KGHSH, CDR2 LQKENI. The CDR3 DNA sequence: TGTGCCAGCTCACCTGGAACGGACAGGGGCGCGGAAAAACTGTTTTTT. Encoded protein: CASSPGTDRGAEKLFF.

The chain joins TRBV11-2 to TRBJ1-2, with D possibly being TRBD1 (5 bases). The germline V and J ends were trimmed by 4 bases and 4 bases, with 10 bases remaining between them. The CDR3 loop spans 13 amino acids. CDR1 is SGHAT and CDR2 is FQNNGV in the germline V gene. CDR3 amino acids: CASSSGLGYGYTF. Here the CDR3 DNA reads TGTGCCAGCAGCTCAGGGTTGGGCTATGGCTACACCTTC. The complete variable domain, with remaining parts taken from reference TRBV11-2 and TRBJ1-2, reads EAGVAQSPRYKIIEKRQSVAFWCNPISGHATLYWYQQILGQGPKLLIQFQNNGVVDDSQLPKDRFSAERLKGVDSTLKIQPAKLEDSAVYLCASSSGLGYGYTFGSGTRLTVV.

J is TRBJ2-7 and V is TRBV7-9; TRBD2 matches 11 bases. This CDR3 has 15 residues. The V gene end was trimmed by 5 bases and the J gene end by 3 bases; junction bases not matched to a gene: 6. Germline CDR1 is SEHNR and CDR2 is FQNEAQ (reference sequence). The CDR3 nucleotides are TGTGCCAGCAGCGTGGGACTAGCGGCTAACTACGAGCAGTACTTC. This sequence encodes CASSVGLAANYEQYF.

The chain combines TRBV6-4 with TRBJ2-1; 11 bases line up with TRBD2. CDR3 size: 18 residues. CDR1 is MRHNA, CDR2 SNTAGT, per germline. The trim removed 2 bases at V and 0 bases at J, leaving 6 bases unmatched. The CDR3 region has the DNA TGTGCCAGCAGTGACAGGGCTAGCGGGAGGAGCTCCTACAATGAGCAGTTCTTC. This sequence encodes CASSDRASGRSSYNEQFF.

The rearrangement uses TRBV18 and TRBJ1-6; D is uncertain. CDR3 size: 15 residues. Trimming shortened V by 3 bases and J by 5 bases, and 11 bases separated the two germline ends. Germline CDR1 KGHSH, CDR2 LQKENI. For the CDR3, the DNA is TGTGCCAGCTCACCGGCGGGTGCTAATAATTCACCCCTCCACTTT. Encoded protein: CASSPAGANNSPLHF.

This clone was counted a single time. The V gene is TRBV7-8, the J gene TRBJ1-6; 9 nucleotides match TRBD1. There are 16 residues in the CDR3. Germline V gene sequence: CDR1 SGHVS, CDR2 FQNEAQ. V shed 2 bases, J shed 7 bases, and the junction held 6 bases outside the gene matches. CDR3 in DNA: TGTGCCAGCAGCTTATTCATCGGGACAGGGAATTCACCCCTCCACTTT. Its protein is CASSLFIGTGNSPLHF.

This chain joins TRBV5-4 and TRBJ2-2; possibly TRBD1 for D (6 bases). Germline-derived CDR1 and CDR2 are SGHNT and YYREEE (reference sequence). V dropped 0 bases and J dropped 8 bases, with 14 bases sitting between them. CDR3 length: 15 residues. This CDR3 is CASSLGSRGLGELFF. CDR3 nucleotides: TGTGCCAGCAGCTTGGGATCCAGGGGATTGGGGGAGCTGTTTTTT.

The chain links TRBV29-1 to TRBJ1-4; maybe TRBD1 (6 bases). Trimming removed 3 bases from V and 7 bases from J, with 12 bases in between. Germline CDR1 SQVTM, CDR2 ANQGSEA. This CDR3 region has 13 residues. In DNA form, the CDR3 reads TGCAGCGTTGATACAGGGTCGGGTGAAAAACTGTTTTTT. Its translation is CSVDTGSGEKLFF.

The chain couples TRBV28 to TRBJ2-6; perhaps TRBD1 as D (5 bases). Germline assignment: CDR1 MDHEN and CDR2 SYDVKM. The CDR3 extends over 16 amino acids. Trimming removed 5 bases from V and 2 bases from J, with 13 bases in between. CDR3 DNA sequence: TGTGCCAGCAGTCCCACAGGTATTGCTGGGGCCAACGTCCTGACTTTC. Translation gives CASSPTGIAGANVLTF.

This chain joins TRBV6-5 and TRBJ1-6, with unresolved D. Trimming cost V 7 bases and J 7 bases, with 14 bases left between them. CDR1 is MNHEY, CDR2 SVGAGI, per germline. The CDR3 covers 14 residues. The CDR3 sequence: CASKEFRENSPLHF. The CDR3 DNA is TGTGCCAGCAAGGAGTTCCGGGAAAATTCACCCCTCCACTTT.

The chain couples TRBV5-5 to TRBJ2-5; D is unresolved. This CDR3 comprises 14 residues. Trimming stripped 3 bases from V and 4 bases from J, with 13 bases between. CDR1 is SGHKS and CDR2 is YYEKEE in the germline V gene (reference sequence). The DNA for the CDR3 is TGTGCCAGCAGCTCACAGCTGTTGCGAGAGACCCAGTACTTC. Residues: CASSSQLLRETQYF.

The rearrangement links TRBV3-1 (or the pseudogene TRBV3-2) to TRBJ1-1; D unresolved. The germline V and J ends were trimmed by 4 bases and 7 bases, with 10 bases remaining between them. CDR1 and CDR2 from the germline V gene are LGHDT and YNNKEL (reference sequence). The CDR3 is made up of 12 amino acids. CDR3 amino acids: CASSLEEGEAFF. DNA of the CDR3: TGTGCCAGCAGCCTGGAGGAGGGTGAAGCTTTCTTT.

The rearrangement uses TRBV6-5 and TRBJ1-1; D remains unclear. Germline assignment: CDR1 MNHEY and CDR2 SVGAGI. The CDR3 length is 13 residues. V was pared by 8 bases and J by 5 bases, with 15 bases between. CDR3 nucleotides: TGTGCCAGCGGATCCCCCCTGAGGACTGAAGCTTTCTTT. Translated, it gives CASGSPLRTEAFF.

The chain uses TRBV14 and TRBJ1-6; 10 bases are a match to TRBD1. Germline V gene data show CDR1 as SGHDN and CDR2 as FVKESK. This CDR3 is built from 14 residues. V gave up 2 bases and J gave up 9 bases; unmatched junction bases: 1. The CDR3 spells CASSQRTGGSPLHF. In DNA form, the CDR3 reads TGTGCCAGCAGCCAACGGACAGGGGGTTCACCCCTCCACTTT. The full variable domain, in which reference TRBV14 and TRBJ1-6 provide the parts outside the CDR3, is EAGVTQFPSHSVIEKGQTVTLRCDPISGHDNLYWYRRVMGKEIKFLLHFVKESKQDESGMPNNRFLAERTGGTYSTLKVQPAELEDSGVYFCASSQRTGGSPLHFGNGTRLTVT.

The genes are TRBV7-9 and TRBJ2-5, with TRBD1 identical over 9 bases. CDR1 SEHNR and CDR2 FQNEAQ come from the germline V gene (reference sequence). The CDR3 extends over 17 amino acids. The V and J ends lost 3 bases and 4 bases, in that order; junction bases with no gene match: 12. In DNA form, the CDR3 reads TGTGCCAGCAGCTTTTTGGGCAGGACAGGGGCGCGAGAGACCCAGTACTTC. It is translated as CASSFLGRTGARETQYF.

V gene TRBV28 combines with J gene TRBJ2-7, with a weak D call TRBD1 (6 bases). The ends were cut back, 4 bases at V and 6 bases at J, with 19 bases in the middle. The V gene's germline CDR1 is MDHEN and CDR2 SYDVKM. The CDR3 runs 15 residues. The CDR3 is CASSSIDRYSLEQYF. Here the CDR3 DNA reads TGTGCCAGCAGTTCCATCGACAGGTACTCTCTCGAGCAGTACTTC.

The V and J genes are TRBV9 and TRBJ2-5; D is possibly TRBD2 (5 bases). V shed 0 bases and J shed 5 bases, with 14 bases lying between them. Germline V gene sequence: CDR1 SGDLS, CDR2 YYNGEE. The CDR3 extends over 15 amino acids. The CDR3 protein is CASSVASRRVETQYF. Here the CDR3 DNA reads TGTGCCAGCAGCGTAGCTAGCCGTAGGGTTGAGACCCAGTACTTC.

The chain has TRBV7-3 and TRBJ2-1; 9 bases map to TRBD2. Germline values: CDR1 SGHTA, CDR2 FQGTGA. This CDR3 contains 15 residues. Losses at the gene ends were 5 bases for V and 2 bases for J; bases not matched to a gene: 4. CDR3 in DNA: TGTGCCAGCAGCCCTAGCGGGACCACCTACAATGAGCAGTTCTTC. Its translation is CASSPSGTTYNEQFF.